This T cell receptor (beta chain) was documented in a study of blood T cell repertoires in COVID-19. Study in general: PBMCs, B-cell-depleted T cells, or T cells were the source of the cDNA or gDNA that made up the material.

This clone has a count of ten or more. Repertoires were generated with immunoSEQ multiplex PCR, while TCRdb's copy carries only in-frame clones and drops some. The sample lists some 70,000 clones, 88% occurring once. Germline V gene lookup returns CDR1 MGHRA and CDR2 YSYEKL. Germline trimming cut 0 bases from V and 2 bases from J; bases unmatched to any gene: 7. This CDR3 has 17 amino acids. The sequenced sample consisted of PBMCs or T cells enriched from blood (not recorded which). This TCR came from a woman aged 40 to 50 who had recovered from COVID-19. The rearrangement links TRBV4-1 to TRBJ2-3; 8 bases are shared with TRBD2. CDR3 in DNA: TGCGCCAGCAGCCAAGATCCGACGGGAGGGACCACAGATACGCAGTATTTT. Amino acid sequence: CASSQDPTGGTTDTQYF.